This TCR beta chain is from a study of cytomegalovirus exposure and HLA in healthy donors. The CDR3 extends over 14 amino acids. V shed 3 bases and J shed 0 bases, with 8 bases lying between them. The germline V gene has CDR1 MNHNS and CDR2 SASEGT. 60 Vbeta and 13 Jbeta primers were used in PCR. TCRdb's copy holds only in-frame clones and misses some; the assay was immunoSEQ multiplex PCR. In the table there are 95,000 to 120,000 clones, approximately 80% of which are singletons. The chain joins TRBV6-1 to TRBJ2-5; D call uncertain. The specimen was PBMCs. This TCR came from a woman between 25 and 40 years old in good health and CMV-seropositive. The CDR3 reads CASSDQDYQETQYF. CDR3 coding DNA: TGTGCCAGCAGTGATCAAGACTACCAAGAGACCCAGTACTTC.